This is a list of T cell receptor beta chains from one sample in a study of blood T cells in healthy people across ages. TCRdb used MiXCR to reprocess the 5' RACE reads, holding one entry per CDR3 protein. Here the sample spans about 680,000 distinct CDR3 sequences, 45% to 50% being singletons. Sequenced: blood. All receptors come from an older woman in good health. CDR3s include the opening cysteine and the closing phenylalanine or tryptophan. D genes are given only for firm matches. Clone sizes are given selectively: once, few, many, or a class where the clone is expanded.

>TRBJ2-7|-|14|TRBV6-2/TRBV6-3|-
CASSLKVVPYEQYF
TGTGCCAGCAGCCTCAAAGTAGTCCCGTACGAGCAGTACTTC
>TRBJ2-1|-|19|TRBV7-2|TRBD2
CASSLRTSGRTGSYNEQFF
TGTGCCAGCAGCTTAAGGACTAGCGGGAGGACCGGCTCCTACAATGAGCAGTTCTTC
>TRBJ2-7|few|16|TRBV20-1|TRBD2
CSARELRTSGSYEQYF
TGCAGTGCTAGAGAACTTCGGACTAGCGGTTCCTACGAGCAGTACTTC
>TRBJ2-5|-|12|TRBV20-1|-
CSVSTLGDRQYF
TGCAGTGTTAGCACTCTCGGGGACCGACAGTACTTC
>TRBJ1-4|-|11|TRBV18|-
CASSGGEKLFF
TGTGCCAGCTCCGGAGGGGAAAAACTGTTTTTT
>TRBJ1-1|-|13|TRBV20-1|-
CSGGNRPNTEAFF
TGCAGTGGGGGAAACAGACCGAACACTGAAGCTTTCTTT
>TRBJ2-5|-|12|TRBV20-1|-
CSARLQGNEQYF
TGCAGTGCTAGACTTCAGGGGAATGAGCAGTACTTC
>TRBJ1-5|few|17|TRBV10-3|TRBD1
CAISESDRASNNQPQHF
TGTGCCATCAGTGAGTCGGACAGGGCGTCAAACAATCAGCCCCAGCATTTT
>TRBJ2-3|few|13|TRBV29-1|TRBD1
CSAGTGGAHTQYF
TGCAGCGCAGGGACAGGGGGCGCCCATACGCAGTATTTT
>TRBJ2-1|-|15|TRBV7-9|TRBD1
CASSQTGFSYNEQFF
TGTGCCAGCAGCCAGACAGGGTTCTCCTACAATGAGCAGTTCTTC
>TRBJ2-7|-|15|TRBV9|-
CASSAGRSKGYEQYF
TGTGCCAGCAGCGCTGGACGGAGTAAGGGTTACGAGCAGTACTTC
>TRBJ2-1|-|15|TRBV7-3|TRBD1
CASSLGDSTYNEQFF
TGTGCCAGCAGCTTAGGGGACAGTACCTACAATGAGCAGTTCTTC
>TRBJ2-1|-|13|TRBV11-2|TRBD1
CASSTMTGTEQFF
TGTGCCAGCAGCACCATGACAGGGACTGAGCAGTTCTTC
>TRBJ2-5|-|12|TRBV19|TRBD1
CASRDREETQYF
TGTGCCAGCCGCGACAGGGAGGAGACCCAGTACTTC
>TRBJ2-7|few|15|TRBV20-1|TRBD1
CSASSSGQGTYEQYF
TGCAGTGCTAGTTCATCGGGACAGGGGACCTACGAGCAGTACTTC
>TRBJ1-6|few|14|TRBV7-9|TRBD1
CASSSQGAISPLHF
TGTGCCAGCAGCTCACAGGGGGCGATTTCACCCCTCCACTTT
>TRBJ2-7|-|13|TRBV28|TRBD1
CASRSTGLDEQYF
TGTGCCAGCAGGTCGACAGGGCTAGACGAGCAGTACTTC
>TRBJ2-3|-|14|TRBV15|-
CATSRGARADTQYF
TGTGCCACCAGCCGGGGAGCTAGGGCAGATACGCAGTATTTT
>TRBJ2-5|-|15|TRBV5-4|-
CASSLGRRREETQYF
TGTGCCAGCAGCTTGGGGCGTAGGCGGGAAGAGACCCAGTACTTC
>TRBJ1-1|few|12|TRBV20-1|-
CSAEQGGWAAFF
TGCAGTGCTGAGCAGGGTGGCTGGGCAGCTTTCTTT
>TRBJ2-7|-|12|TRBV2|-
CASSRDIHEQYF
TGTGCCAGCAGCCGGGACATCCACGAGCAGTACTTC
>TRBJ2-3|many|16|TRBV4-2|TRBD2
CASSSPAGANTDTQYF
TGTGCCAGCAGCTCCCCCGCGGGAGCCAACACAGATACGCAGTATTTT
>TRBJ1-1|-|13|TRBV20-1|-
CSARDTGRTEAFF
TGCAGTGCTAGAGATACAGGACGCACTGAAGCTTTCTTT
>TRBJ1-4|few|13|TRBV30|-
CAWSVGPGEKLFF
TGTGCCTGGAGTGTAGGGCCGGGTGAAAAACTGTTTTTT
>TRBJ1-1|once|15|TRBV5-4|-
CASSLPGFMNTEAFF
TGTGCCAGCAGCTTGCCGGGATTCATGAACACTGAAGCTTTCTTT
>TRBJ2-5|few|13|TRBV6-5|-
CASSQLALQTQYF
TGTGCCAGCAGTCAGCTAGCGCTACAGACCCAGTACTTC
>TRBJ2-7|-|12|TRBV7-2|-
CASSEGYYEQYF
TGTGCCAGCAGCGAGGGGTACTACGAGCAGTACTTC
>TRBJ2-7|few|15|TRBV7-2|-
CASSLGGSVSYEQYF
TGTGCCAGCAGCTTAGGTGGTAGCGTTTCCTACGAGCAGTACTTC
>TRBJ2-3|-|15|TRBV20-1|TRBD2
CSAPDSGSGTDTQYF
TGCAGTGCTCCGGATAGCGGGAGTGGCACAGATACGCAGTATTTT
>TRBJ2-7|-|17|TRBV25-1|TRBD2
CASSSARLAGLSYEQYF
TGTGCCAGCAGTTCGGCACGACTAGCGGGGCTCTCCTACGAGCAGTACTTC
>TRBJ2-4|-|17|TRBV3-1|TRBD1
CASSPSRRQGARGIQYF
TGTGCCAGCAGCCCCTCCCGACGGCAGGGGGCCAGAGGCATTCAGTACTTC
>TRBJ2-3|-|15|TRBV20-1|TRBD2
CSASFDRPGGDTQYF
TGCAGTGCTTCCTTCGACCGGCCGGGGGGAGATACGCAGTATTTT
>TRBJ2-1|-|13|TRBV6-2/TRBV6-3|TRBD2
CASSSGTNNEQFF
TGTGCCAGCAGTAGCGGGACCAACAATGAGCAGTTCTTC
>TRBJ2-4|few|14|TRBV15|-
CATSRTDATGEQYF
TGTGCCACCAGCAGAACCGATGCAACGGGGGAGCAGTACTTC
>TRBJ2-5|-|15|TRBV2|TRBD1
CASSEQDRYQETQYF
TGTGCCAGCAGTGAGCAGGACAGGTACCAAGAGACCCAGTACTTC
>TRBJ1-1|-|14|TRBV6-5|-
CASSYAAVNTEAFF
TGTGCCAGCAGTTACGCGGCAGTGAACACTGAAGCTTTCTTT
>TRBJ2-2|-|19|TRBV7-6|TRBD2
CASSLERLAGVRGTGELFF
TGTGCCAGCAGCTTAGAACGGCTAGCGGGAGTCCGGGGCACCGGGGAGCTGTTTTTT